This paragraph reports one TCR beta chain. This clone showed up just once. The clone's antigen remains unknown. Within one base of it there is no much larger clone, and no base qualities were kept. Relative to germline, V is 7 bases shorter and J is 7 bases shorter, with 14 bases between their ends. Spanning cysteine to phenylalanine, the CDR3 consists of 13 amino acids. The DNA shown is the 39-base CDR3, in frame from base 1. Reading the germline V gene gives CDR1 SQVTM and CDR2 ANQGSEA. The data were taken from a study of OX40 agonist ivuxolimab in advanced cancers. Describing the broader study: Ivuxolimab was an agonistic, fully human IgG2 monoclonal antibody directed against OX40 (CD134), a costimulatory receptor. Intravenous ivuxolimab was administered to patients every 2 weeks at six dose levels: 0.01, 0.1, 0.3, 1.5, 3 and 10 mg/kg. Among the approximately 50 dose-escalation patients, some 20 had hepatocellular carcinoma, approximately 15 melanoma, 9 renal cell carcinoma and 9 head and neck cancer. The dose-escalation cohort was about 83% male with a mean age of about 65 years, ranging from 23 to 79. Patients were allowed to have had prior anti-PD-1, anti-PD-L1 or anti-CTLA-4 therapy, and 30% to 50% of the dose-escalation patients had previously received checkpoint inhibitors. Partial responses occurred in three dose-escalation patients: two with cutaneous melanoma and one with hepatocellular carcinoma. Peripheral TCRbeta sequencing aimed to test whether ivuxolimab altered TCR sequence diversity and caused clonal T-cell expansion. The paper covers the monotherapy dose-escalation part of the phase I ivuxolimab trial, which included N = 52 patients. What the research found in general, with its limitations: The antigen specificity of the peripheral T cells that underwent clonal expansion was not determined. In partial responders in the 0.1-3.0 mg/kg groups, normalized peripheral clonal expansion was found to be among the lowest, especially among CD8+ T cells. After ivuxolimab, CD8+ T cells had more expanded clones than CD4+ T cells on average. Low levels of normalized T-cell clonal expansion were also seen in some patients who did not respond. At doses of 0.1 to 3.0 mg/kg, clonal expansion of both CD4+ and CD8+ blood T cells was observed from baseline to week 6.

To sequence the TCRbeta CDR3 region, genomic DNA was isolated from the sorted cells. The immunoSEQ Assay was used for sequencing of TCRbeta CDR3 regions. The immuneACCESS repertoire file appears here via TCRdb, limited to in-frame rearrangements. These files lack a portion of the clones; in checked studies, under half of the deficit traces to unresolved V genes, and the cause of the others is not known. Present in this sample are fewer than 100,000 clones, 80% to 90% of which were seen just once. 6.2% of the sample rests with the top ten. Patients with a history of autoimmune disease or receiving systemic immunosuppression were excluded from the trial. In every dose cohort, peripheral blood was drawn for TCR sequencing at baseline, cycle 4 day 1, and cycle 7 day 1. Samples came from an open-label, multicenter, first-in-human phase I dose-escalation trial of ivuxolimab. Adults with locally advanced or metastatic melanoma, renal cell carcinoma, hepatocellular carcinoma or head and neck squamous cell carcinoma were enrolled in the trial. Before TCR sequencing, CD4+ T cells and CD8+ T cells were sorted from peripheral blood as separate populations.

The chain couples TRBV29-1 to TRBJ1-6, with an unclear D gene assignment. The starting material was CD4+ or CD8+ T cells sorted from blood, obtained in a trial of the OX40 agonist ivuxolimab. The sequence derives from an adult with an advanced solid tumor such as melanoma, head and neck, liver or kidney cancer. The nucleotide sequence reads TGCAGCGGGGCCCATGGGGTCAATTCACCCCTCCACTTT. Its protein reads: CSGAHGVNSPLHF.